The 8 T cell receptor beta chains reported below all come from one sample, sequenced in a study of tumor-infiltrating lymphocytes in primary liver carcinoma. The authors made TCR beta cDNA from approximately 490 ng total RNA with a constant-region primer. Three rounds of nested multiplex PCR with slightly modified ARM-PCR produced TCR beta libraries. In the first two PCR rounds, TRBV1-TRBV30 forward primers were paired with a C-beta reverse primer, and each round lasted nine to ten cycles. TCRdb analysed the multiplex PCR reads with MiXCR anew, one entry per CDR3 protein. The table records 75,000 to 80,000 distinct CDR3 sequences, approximately 62% of them present only once. The study co-extracted DNA and RNA from 20-30 mg of unsorted bulk tissue. Sequencing was done on a sample of tumor-adjacent normal liver tissue. The source is a man in his forties or fifties with primary liver carcinoma and hepatitis B virus infection.

This clonotype showed up many times. The rearrangement joins TRBV10-3 to TRBJ2-7; D not resolved. The CDR3 totals 15 residues. Trimming stripped 2 bases from V and 5 bases from J, with 16 bases between. The germline V gene has CDR1 ENHRY and CDR2 SYGVKD. The CDR3 sequence is CAISEQYGTDDEQYF. The CDR3 coding sequence is TGTGCCATCAGTGAGCAGTACGGCACTGACGACGAGCAGTACTTC.

Points on this clonotype: A much larger clonotype is one base distant, so this may be a read error. The chain links TRBV29-1 to TRBJ2-1, with D tentatively TRBD2 (5 bases). Germline V lookup: CDR1 SQVTM, CDR2 ANQGSEA. CDR3 length: 14 amino acids. V shed 2 bases and J shed 7 bases, with 15 bases lying between them. The CDR3 nucleotides are TGCAGCGTTGAAACGGACTCTAGTTTTAATGAGCAGTTCTTC. It yields the protein CSVETDSSFNEQFF.

This clonotype has a single count. The chain couples TRBV2 to TRBJ2-5, with TRBD1 as a possible D gene (6 bases). The length of the CDR3 is 12 residues. Germline CDR1 is SNHLY and CDR2 is FYNNEI. V was clipped by 6 bases and J by 9 bases, with 14 bases between them. CDR3 amino acids: CASSDRPSAQYF. Written as DNA, the CDR3 is TGTGCCAGCAGCGACAGGCCCTCCGCCCAGTACTTC.

About this clonotype: Lacking the conserved final phenylalanine or tryptophan, this CDR3 likely reflects a read error. The chain is built from TRBV4-3 and TRBJ1-1; D is unclear. Trimming left V 3 bases short and J 1 base short, with 12 bases between. The CDR3 runs to 15 residues. Germline values: CDR1 LGHNA, CDR2 YSLEER. CDR3 loop: CASSQWGRGNTEAFL. Here the CDR3 DNA reads TGCGCCAGCAGCCAGTGGGGTCGTGGGAACACTGAAGCTTTCCTT.

Details on this clonotype: One junction end does not reproduce the germline sequence, and a read error may be involved. The V gene is TRBV29-1, the J gene TRBJ2-3; 8 bases fit TRBD1. The CDR3 covers 20 residues. The germline CDR1 and CDR2 sequences are SQVTM and ANQGSEA. As DNA, the CDR3 is TGCAGCGTTAATGATGCCACTGGACAGGGCAAATCCCCTTTCACAGATGCGCAGTATTTT. Translating it yields CSVNDATGQGKSPFTDAQYF.

On this clonotype: Given the absence of the conserved phenylalanine or tryptophan at the CDR3 end, a read error is likely. The V gene is TRBV6-5, the J gene TRBJ2-3, with 7 bases matching TRBD1. This CDR3 has 14 residues. From germline, CDR1 is MNHEY and CDR2 SVGAGI. Written as DNA, the CDR3 is TGTGCCAGCAGTTTCAACAGGGGCGCAGATACCCAGTATTCT. This sequence encodes CASSFNRGADTQYS.

The chain combines TRBV29-1 with TRBJ2-5, with D maybe TRBD1 (5 bases). The CDR3 totals 14 residues. Germline-derived CDR1 and CDR2 are SQVTM and ANQGSEA. CDR3 in amino acids: CRFRTTSFQETQYF. In nucleotides, the CDR3 is TGCAGGTTTAGGACAACATCGTTTCAAGAGACCCAGTACTTC. Drawing the rest from reference TRBV29-1 and TRBJ2-5, the complete variable domain is SAVISQKPSRDICQRGTSLTIQCQVDSQVTMMFWYRQQPGQSLTLIATANQGSEATYESGFVIDKFPISRPNLTFSTLTVSNMSPEDSSIYLCRFRTTSFQETQYFGPGTRLLVL.

This clonotype has only a few counts. The chain employs TRBV6-5 and TRBJ1-2, with 8 bases fitting TRBD1. Germline assignment: CDR1 MNHEY and CDR2 SVGAGI. The V segment lost 8 bases and the J segment 4 bases; nucleotides outside the gene matches: 12. CDR3 length: 15 amino acids. The CDR3, as DNA: TGTGCCAGCGAAGATGCGACAGGGGTTGTCTATGGCTACACCTTC. This sequence encodes CASEDATGVVYGYTF.